These T cell receptor beta chains were read from a single sample in a study of blood T cell repertoires in COVID-19. Profiling relied on immunoSEQ multiplex PCR, and the TCRdb table lists in-frame clones only, not all of them. This sample carries fewer than 200,000 clones, 88% of them seen once, and the ten largest clones take roughly 25%. Sequenced material: peripheral blood. The receptors were sampled from a man in his 60s with acute or convalescent COVID-19. CDR3s include the opening cysteine and the closing phenylalanine or tryptophan. D genes are given only for firm matches. Size values are once, few and many counts, or a class for expanded clones, and some rows have none.

>TRBJ1-2|.|TRBV6-1|few
CASSDGLSYGYTF
TGTGCCAGCAGTGACGGACTAAGCTATGGCTACACCTTC
>TRBJ1-5|.|TRBV5-6|.
CASSLGDQPQHF
TGTGCCAGCAGCTTGGGCGATCAGCCCCAGCATTTT
>TRBJ1-2|.|TRBV19|.
CASSIRGTVDGYTF
TGTGCCAGTAGTATACGGGGGACGGTGGATGGCTACACCTTC
>TRBJ1-5|.|TRBV11-2|few
CASSLREGGIHGQPQHF
TGTGCCAGCAGCTTAAGGGAGGGGGGGATCCACGGGCAGCCCCAGCATTTT
>TRBJ1-2|.|TRBV18|once
CASSPKELNGYTF
TGTGCCAGCTCACCAAAGGAGCTAAATGGCTACACCTTC
>TRBJ2-7|TRBD1|TRBV7-2|.
CASSPPGGEQYF
TGTGCCAGCAGCCCTCCAGGGGGCGAGCAGTACTTC
>TRBJ2-1|TRBD1|TRBV18|.
CASSPLGQGHNEQFF
TGTGCCAGCTCTCCCTTGGGACAGGGCCACAATGAGCAGTTCTTC
>TRBJ1-1|.|TRBV12-3/TRBV12-4|once
CASSLDGTAGAFF
TGTGCCAGCAGTTTAGATGGGACGGCGGGGGCTTTCTTT
>TRBJ2-5|.|TRBV10-3|.
CAIGVPAETQYF
TGTGCCATCGGTGTCCCCGCGGAGACCCAGTACTTC
>TRBJ1-4|TRBD1|TRBV30|.
CALPGQNEKLFF
TGTGCCTTACCGGGACAGAATGAAAAACTGTTTTTT
>TRBJ1-2|.|TRBV19|few
CASSTGMGGYTF
TGTGCCAGTAGCACAGGGATGGGTGGCTACACCTTC
>TRBJ2-5|TRBD2|TRBV7-2|.
CASSSTSGATQETQYF
TGTGCCAGCAGCTCTACTAGCGGGGCAACCCAAGAGACCCAGTACTTC
>TRBJ1-1|.|TRBV29-1|.
CSVEGPNTEAFF
TGCAGCGTTGAAGGGCCGAACACTGAAGCTTTCTTT
>TRBJ1-6|TRBD1|TRBV30|.
CAWRIGQGGNSPLHF
TGTGCCTGGAGGATTGGACAGGGAGGTAATTCACCCCTCCACTTT
>TRBJ1-2|.|TRBV2|.
CAPGGQLGYGYTF
TGTGCCCCGGGCGGACAGCTTGGCTATGGCTACACCTTC
>TRBJ2-7|.|TRBV10-3|.
CAISPDTPNEQYF
TGTGCCATCAGTCCCGACACTCCCAACGAGCAGTACTTC
>TRBJ2-5|.|TRBV9|many
CASSVDPGRETQYF
TGTGCCAGCAGCGTAGATCCGGGTAGAGAGACCCAGTACTTC
>TRBJ1-5|.|TRBV5-1|.
CASSPGGFNGQPQHF
TGCGCCAGCAGCCCGGGGGGGTTCAACGGCCAGCCCCAGCATTTT
>TRBJ1-1|TRBD1|TRBV24-1|.
CATSSQGVREAFF
TGTGCCACCAGTAGCCAGGGGGTTCGGGAAGCTTTCTTT
>TRBJ2-5|.|TRBV7-2|.
CASSLTRETQYF
TGTGCCAGCAGCTTAACTAGGGAGACCCAGTACTTC
>TRBJ2-2|.|TRBV4-3|.
CASSLKQGGTGELFF
TGCGCCAGCAGCCTAAAACAGGGGGGGACCGGGGAGCTGTTTTTT
>TRBJ1-2|.|TRBV6-1|.
CASSERGIYGYTF
TGTGCCAGCAGTGAAAGAGGGATTTATGGCTACACCTTC
>TRBJ1-4|.|TRBV29-1|.
CSVRQAGEKLFF
TGCAGCGTTCGACAGGCGGGTGAAAAACTGTTTTTT
>TRBJ1-1|.|TRBV19|.
CASTSRQGTEAFF
TGTGCCAGTACTTCTAGGCAGGGGACTGAAGCTTTCTTT
>TRBJ1-2|.|TRBV11-2|.
CASSLDPTDHYGYTF
TGTGCCAGCAGCTTAGATCCCACAGATCACTATGGCTACACCTTC
>TRBJ1-1|.|TRBV7-8|.
CASSLMEAGTEAFF
TGTGCCAGCAGCTTAATGGAGGCGGGCACTGAAGCTTTCTTT
>TRBJ2-5|TRBD1|TRBV2|.
CASRRDSTTQYF
TGTGCCAGCAGACGGGACAGTACGACCCAGTACTTC
>TRBJ2-3|.|TRBV10-2|.
CASSVTTLRAQYF
TGCGCCAGCAGTGTTACGACCCTTCGGGCGCAGTATTTT
>TRBJ2-2|.|TRBV3-1/TRBV3-2|.
CASRSGVPRPGELFF
TGTGCCAGCAGATCCGGAGTCCCGAGGCCCGGGGAGCTGTTTTTT